This T cell receptor beta chain originates from a study of blood T cell repertoires in COVID-19. Study overall: T cells, B-cell-depleted T cells, or PBMCs supplied cDNA or gDNA.

This clone was counted once. This CDR3 region has 12 residues. Germline lookup yields CDR1 GTSNPN and CDR2 SVGIG (reference sequence). V lost 4 bases and J lost 6, with 13 bases in between. The assay was immunoSEQ multiplex PCR, and TCRdb's table has in-frame clones only and misses some. The sample yields fewer than 450,000 clones, 88% seen once. This chain links TRBV30 with TRBJ2-7, with D unresolved. Sequencing input: PBMCs or T cells enriched from blood (not recorded which). The receptor's source is a woman aged 18-29 years who had recovered from COVID-19. The CDR3 region is CAWNQVSGEQYF. CDR3 DNA: TGTGCCTGGAACCAAGTTAGTGGCGAGCAGTACTTC. Supplemented by reference TRBV30 and TRBJ2-7, the full variable domain reads SQTIHQWPATLVQPVGSPLSLECTVEGTSNPNLYWYRQAAGRGLQLLFYSVGIGQISSEVPQNLSASRPQDRQFILSSKKLLLSDSGFYLCAWNQVSGEQYFGPGTRLTVT.